The 8 T cell receptor beta chains reported below all come from one sample, sequenced in a study of beta chain features in type 1 diabetes. Of the isolated RNA, all was reverse transcribed, and so the sequenced material was expressed TCRB transcripts. This table comes from immunoSEQ multiplex PCR, and its TCRdb copy is limited to in-frame clones, with some not included. The repertoire holds 350,000 to 400,000 clones, over 12% seen once, with approximately 0.019% in the top ten. Material: naive CD4+ T cells from blood. The receptor source for this set is a woman aged 18-29 years in good health.

This clone was seen a few times. Other DNA sequences in this specimen translate into the identical CDR3. The V call is TRBV9, the J call TRBJ2-7; D unclear. Germline CDR1 reads SGDLS; CDR2 reads YYNGEE. V lost 0 bases to trimming and J lost 2 bases, with 6 bases between them. The CDR3 is 13 amino acids. Written as DNA, the CDR3 is TGTGCCAGCAGCGTAGGGCAGACCTACGAGCAGTACTTC. This gives the protein CASSVGQTYEQYF.

This clone has only a few counts. The J gene is TRBJ1-2, the V gene TRBV7-9, with TRBD1 as a possible D gene (6 bases). Germline V gene lookup returns CDR1 SEHNR and CDR2 FQNEAQ (reference sequence). V was trimmed by 0 bases and J by 5 bases, leaving 10 bases between them. The CDR3 extends over 14 amino acids. CDR3 residues: CASSLAQQGYGYTF. The CDR3 coding sequence is TGTGCCAGCAGCTTAGCGCAACAGGGTTATGGCTACACCTTC.

This clone was observed a few times. J is TRBJ2-2 and V is TRBV30; D perhaps matches TRBD2 (5 bases). Trimming removed 0 bases at V and 6 bases at J, with 20 bases between. The germline V gene encodes CDR1 GTSNPN and CDR2 SVGIG (reference sequence). This CDR3 spans 17 amino acids. CDR3 coding DNA: TGTGCCTGGAGTGTATGGTGGGGAAACGGGGAGCCCGGGGAGCTGTTTTTT. This sequence encodes CAWSVWWGNGEPGELFF.

The chain has TRBV28 and TRBJ2-3, with TRBD2 as a possible D gene (7 bases). Per germline, CDR1 MDHEN and CDR2 SYDVKM. This CDR3 contains 14 residues. V was cut by 4 bases and J by 2 bases, with 10 bases left in between. In DNA, the CDR3 is TGTGCCAGCAGTTCAGCGGGACACACAGATACGCAGTATTTT. This encodes CASSSAGHTDTQYF.

The chain combines TRBV28 with TRBJ2-4; 8 bases agree with TRBD1. The J segment lost 7 bases and the V segment lost 5 bases, leaving 13 bases of the junction unmatched. Per the germline V gene, CDR1 is MDHEN and CDR2 is SYDVKM. The CDR3 length is 16 residues. As DNA, the CDR3 is TGTGCCAGCAGTCCTCATCCCGGGACAGGCCTTAACATTCAGTACTTC. Its protein product is CASSPHPGTGLNIQYF. Drawing the rest from reference TRBV28 and TRBJ2-4, the complete variable domain is DVKVTQSSRYLVKRTGEKVFLECVQDMDHENMFWYRQDPGLGLRLIYFSYDVKMKEKGDIPEGYSVSREKKERFSLILESASTNQTSMYLCASSPHPGTGLNIQYFGAGTRLSVL.

There are a few counts of this clone. DNA of the CDR3: TGTGCCAGCACGGGGGGAAGCTCTGGGGCCAACGTCCTGACTTTC. Translating gives CASTGGSSGANVLTF. The chain uses TRBV27 and TRBJ2-6; TRBD2 agrees at 7 bases. Losses at the gene ends were 7 bases for V and 0 bases for J; bases not matched to a gene: 3. Germline CDR1 MNHEY, CDR2 SMNVEV (reference sequence). CDR3 length: 15 residues.

This clone was detected only a few times. V usage is TRBV10-3 and J usage is TRBJ2-7; D is possibly TRBD2 (5 bases). Per germline, CDR1 ENHRY and CDR2 SYGVKD. This CDR3 has 15 residues. Deletions cut 10 bases from V and 4 bases from J, with 23 bases between. CDR3 DNA: TGTGCCACCGGGAAACTCACCGGGCCACTATACGAGCAGTACTTC. This gives the protein CATGKLTGPLYEQYF.

This clone has just a few counts. V is TRBV6-1 and J is TRBJ2-1; 12 bases fit TRBD1. CDR3 length: 16 residues. CDR1 MNHNS and CDR2 SASEGT come from the germline V gene. After removal of 4 bases from V and 4 bases from J, the junction contained 5 bases not matched to a gene. CDR3 protein: CASSGGQGATYNEQFF. CDR3 coding DNA: TGTGCCAGCAGTGGGGGACAGGGGGCGACGTACAATGAGCAGTTCTTC.